Shown below are 25 T cell receptor beta chains from a single sample sequenced in a study of control samples from healthy donors and cancer patients. TCRdb's table, derived via immunoSEQ multiplex PCR, lists solely in-frame clones and lacks some. The table includes around 200,000 clones, roughly 89% detected once. Sequenced input: blood. The receptors were gathered from a woman in her 30s in good health.

The J gene is TRBJ2-7, the V gene TRBV19, with 7 positions matching TRBD2. Germline V CDR1 and CDR2: LNHDA, SQIVND (reference sequence). V trimming: 5 bases; J trimming: 2 bases; junction bases outside the gene matches: 0. CDR3 length equals 12 residues. The CDR3 coding sequence is TGTGCCAGTAGTGCGGGAGCCTACGAGCAGTACTTC. Its protein is CASSAGAYEQYF. Full variable domain (rest looked up from reference TRBV19 and TRBJ2-7): DGGITQSPKYLFRKEGQNVTLSCEQNLNHDAMYWYRQDPGQGLRLIYYSQIVNDFQKGDIAEGYSVSREKKESFPLTVTSAQKNPTAFYLCASSAGAYEQYFGPGTRLTVT.

The chain combines TRBV10-3 with TRBJ1-1; D is possibly TRBD1 (5 bases). Germline values: CDR1 ENHRY, CDR2 SYGVKD. The CDR3 totals 14 residues. V lost 3 bases to trimming and J lost 1 base, with 9 bases between them. This CDR3 is CAISDSQGNTEAFF. CDR3 sequence (DNA): TGTGCCATCAGTGATAGTCAGGGGAACACTGAAGCTTTCTTT.

V gene TRBV5-1 combines with J gene TRBJ1-6; the match to TRBD1 covers 7 bases. Germline V lookup: CDR1 SGHRS, CDR2 YFSETQ. The length of the CDR3 is 16 residues. Unmatched junction bases numbered 14, after V lost 7 bases and J lost 7 bases. CDR3 coding DNA: TGCGCCAGCCGATTCGACAGGGCCGGGCGGAATTCACCCCTCCACTTT. It codes for CASRFDRAGRNSPLHF.

This clone was picked up one time. The V and J genes are TRBV27 and TRBJ1-6; no clear D. This CDR3 comprises 16 residues. Germline V lookup: CDR1 MNHEY, CDR2 SMNVEV (reference sequence). V was cut by 0 bases and J by 5 bases, with 11 bases left in between. The CDR3 sequence: CASSLSVWGNNSPLHF. In DNA form, the CDR3 reads TGTGCCAGCAGTTTATCAGTATGGGGAAATAATTCACCCCTCCACTTT.

A single count supports this clone. J is TRBJ2-1 and V is TRBV5-1; 10 nucleotides agree with TRBD2. The CDR3 contains 16 residues. V dropped 0 bases and J dropped 5; count of bases not matched to a gene: 5. In germline, CDR1 is SGHRS, CDR2 YFSETQ. The CDR3 spells CASSLVAGGGNNEQFF. In DNA form, the CDR3 reads TGCGCCAGCAGCTTGGTAGCGGGGGGCGGAAACAATGAGCAGTTCTTC.

CDR3 residues: CASSELLSDSGNTIYF. CDR3 bases: TGTGCCAGCAGTGAACTCCTGTCGGACTCTGGAAACACCATATATTTT. The V call is TRBV25-1, the J call TRBJ1-3; D ambiguous. Trimming took 2 bases from V and 0 from J, leaving 11 bases between them. Germline loops: CDR1 MGHDK, CDR2 SYGVNS. The CDR3 has 16 amino acids.

This clone was recorded only once. The CDR3 protein is CASSYSGVTEAFF. The CDR3 nucleotides are TGTGCCAGCAGTTACTCGGGGGTAACTGAAGCTTTCTTT. The chain is built from TRBV6-5 and TRBJ1-1; tentatively, D is TRBD1 (5 bases). The CDR3 covers 13 residues. The germline V gene has CDR1 MNHEY and CDR2 SVGAGI. Deletions cut 0 bases from V and 5 bases from J, with 7 bases between.

This chain joins TRBV10-3 and TRBJ2-5, with 10 bases lining up with TRBD1. The germline CDR1 and CDR2 sequences are ENHRY and SYGVKD. V shed 10 bases, J shed 2 bases, and the junction held 7 bases outside the gene matches. CDR3 size: 14 residues. Here the CDR3 reads CAKSDRGHQETQYF. The DNA of the CDR3 is TGTGCCAAATCCGACAGGGGGCATCAAGAGACCCAGTACTTC.

The V call is TRBV5-1, the J call TRBJ2-1, with 8 positions matching TRBD1. The CDR3 covers 14 residues. Trimming at V came to 0 bases and at J to 8 bases, leaving 4 bases not matched to a gene. Germline assignment: CDR1 SGHRS and CDR2 YFSETQ. The DNA for the CDR3 is TGCGCCAGCAGCTTGGGACAGGGGATGGATGAGCAGTTCTTC. This codes for CASSLGQGMDEQFF.

This clone turned up a few times. The chain couples TRBV6-4 to TRBJ2-6, with D uncertain. From germline, CDR1 is MRHNA and CDR2 SNTAGT. Trimming cost V 2 bases and J 0 bases, with 2 bases left between them. CDR3 length: 14 amino acids. Here the CDR3 DNA reads TGTGCCAGCAGTGACGGCTCTGGGGCCAACGTCCTGACTTTC. Encoded protein: CASSDGSGANVLTF.

V usage is TRBV30 and J usage is TRBJ1-1; D is possibly TRBD1 (6 bases). The CDR3 has 13 residues. V was pared by 0 bases and J by 6 bases, with 11 bases between. CDR1 and CDR2 (germline): GTSNPN, SVGIG (reference sequence). The CDR3 protein is CAWSVLEGAEAFF. CDR3 nucleotide sequence: TGTGCCTGGAGTGTACTGGAGGGGGCTGAAGCTTTCTTT.

J is TRBJ2-7 and V is TRBV10-1, with a weak D call TRBD1 (7 bases). The CDR3 consists of 13 residues. Per germline, CDR1 WNHNN and CDR2 SYGVQD (reference sequence). Trimming removed 3 bases from V and 9 bases from J, with 15 bases in between. In DNA form, the CDR3 reads TGCGCCAGCAGTGATCTCCCAGGGGGACTGCAGTACTTC. This codes for CASSDLPGGLQYF.

J is TRBJ2-2 and V is TRBV18; the D gene is possibly TRBD1 (5 bases). Trimming stripped 3 bases from V and 4 bases from J, with 12 bases between. The V gene's germline CDR1 is KGHSH and CDR2 LQKENI. This CDR3 region has 15 residues. CDR3 bases: TGTGCCAGCTCACCGGACACCGTACCCACCGGGGAGCTGTTTTTT. Residues: CASSPDTVPTGELFF.

The gene calls are TRBV3-1 (or the pseudogene TRBV3-2) and TRBJ2-7, with 7 positions matching TRBD1. CDR1 LGHDT and CDR2 YNNKEL come from the germline V gene (reference sequence). The CDR3 runs 13 residues. V shed 4 bases, J shed 4 bases, and the junction held 4 bases outside the gene matches. The CDR3 sequence is CASSRTQGYEQYF. The CDR3 nucleotides are TGTGCCAGCAGCCGAACACAGGGGTACGAGCAGTACTTC.

This rearrangement joins TRBV19 to TRBJ1-5; D call uncertain. CDR3 size: 13 residues. V gave up 7 bases and J gave up 0 bases, with 7 bases separating them. The germline gives CDR1 LNHDA, CDR2 SQIVND (reference sequence). CDR3: CASKIHSNQPQHF. DNA of the CDR3: TGTGCCAGTAAAATACATAGCAATCAGCCCCAGCATTTT. Full variable domain (outside the CDR3, taken from reference TRBV19 and TRBJ1-5): DGGITQSPKYLFRKEGQNVTLSCEQNLNHDAMYWYRQDPGQGLRLIYYSQIVNDFQKGDIAEGYSVSREKKESFPLTVTSAQKNPTAFYLCASKIHSNQPQHFGDGTRLSIL.

The V gene is TRBV28, the J gene TRBJ1-5, with 8 positions matching TRBD1. The germline V gene has CDR1 MDHEN and CDR2 SYDVKM. The CDR3 length is 15 residues. V was pared by 6 bases and J by 3 bases, with 7 bases of the junction left unmatched. The CDR3 region is CASSLDRGHNQPQHF. DNA of the CDR3: TGTGCCAGCAGCCTCGACAGGGGACACAATCAGCCCCAGCATTTT.

This chain links TRBV21-1 with TRBJ2-7; TRBD1, the table's D call, lacks a check against the DNA. TRBV21-1 is deemed a pseudogene. The CDR3 extends over 13 amino acids. CDR3 bases: TGTGCCAGCAGCCTAACAGGGGTCGACGAGCAGTACTTC. Its translation is CASSLTGVDEQYF.

This chain connects TRBV6-5 to TRBJ1-2, with TRBD1 matching over 8 bases. Germline CDR1 is MNHEY and CDR2 is SVGAGI. The CDR3 contains 15 residues. Germline trimming cut 5 bases from V and 8 bases from J; bases unmatched to any gene: 13. Here the CDR3 reads CASSRSGGGSRGYTF. CDR3 coding DNA: TGTGCCAGCAGTAGATCAGGGGGCGGATCGAGGGGCTACACCTTC.

This sequence joins TRBV20-1 and TRBJ1-2; 8 bases fit TRBD1. The CDR3 loop spans 11 amino acids. With V trimmed by 7 bases and J by 4 bases, 2 bases remained unmatched. Germline loops: CDR1 DFQATT, CDR2 SNEGSKA (reference sequence). For the CDR3, the DNA is TGCAGTGGAACAGGGGGCTATGGCTACACCTTC. This codes for CSGTGGYGYTF.

The rearrangement joins TRBV2 to TRBJ1-2, with 7 bases fitting TRBD1. Germline V lookup: CDR1 SNHLY, CDR2 FYNNEI. The length of the CDR3 is 13 residues. The junction had 2 bases not matched to a gene; V was cut back by 3 bases and J by 4 bases. CDR3 bases: TGTGCCAGCAGTGAGTACAGGGGCTATGGCTACACCTTC. Amino acids: CASSEYRGYGYTF. Based on the CDR3 plus reference TRBV2 and TRBJ1-2, the full variable domain is EPEVTQTPSHQVTQMGQEVILRCVPISNHLYFYWYRQILGQKVEFLVSFYNNEISEKSEIFDDQFSVERPDGSNFTLKIRSTKLEDSAMYFCASSEYRGYGYTFGSGTRLTVV.

The chain couples TRBV11-3 to TRBJ2-4; 13 bases map to TRBD2. With 5 bases clipped from V and 5 bases from J, the junction kept 9 bases outside the gene matches. The germline gives CDR1 SGHNT, CDR2 YENEEA. This CDR3 has 17 residues. CDR3: CASSQGLAGAVENIQYF. The CDR3 nucleotides are TGTGCCAGCAGCCAAGGACTAGCGGGAGCGGTGGAAAACATTCAGTACTTC.

The V and J genes are TRBV5-6 and TRBJ2-3; a weak D match, TRBD2 (5 bases). This CDR3 spans 15 amino acids. CDR1 SGHDT and CDR2 YYEEEE come from the germline V gene. With 0 bases removed from V and 4 bases from J, the gap between germline ends came to 12 bases. The CDR3 loop reads CASSLGGRESDTQYF. CDR3 sequence (DNA): TGTGCCAGCAGCTTGGGAGGGAGAGAGTCAGATACGCAGTATTTT.

The V and J genes are TRBV6-1 and TRBJ1-2, with D unresolved. CDR3 length equals 16 residues. The germline V gene has CDR1 MNHNS and CDR2 SASEGT. V gave up 1 base and J gave up 4 bases, with 16 bases separating them. The CDR3 here is CASSEGLEGIGYGYTF. The CDR3 DNA follows: TGTGCCAGCAGTGAAGGGTTGGAGGGCATCGGCTATGGCTACACCTTC.

This chain joins TRBV18 and TRBJ2-5; 9 nucleotides agree with TRBD1. The J call is doubtful: the DNA matches TRBJ2-7 better. This CDR3 has 14 residues. Per the germline V gene, CDR1 is KGHSH and CDR2 is LQKENI. CDR3 region: CASSPGTGFYEQYF. The CDR3, as DNA: TGTGCCAGCTCACCCGGGACAGGGTTCTACGAGCAGTACTTC.

The chain is built from TRBV10-1 and TRBJ2-7, with unresolved D. The CDR3 extends over 12 amino acids. The germline CDR1 and CDR2 sequences are WNHNN and SYGVQD (reference sequence). The V end lost 3 bases, the J end lost 0 bases, and 3 bases lay between the germline ends. The CDR3 region has the DNA TGCGCCAGCAGTGACGGCTCCTACGAGCAGTACTTC. Amino acids: CASSDGSYEQYF.